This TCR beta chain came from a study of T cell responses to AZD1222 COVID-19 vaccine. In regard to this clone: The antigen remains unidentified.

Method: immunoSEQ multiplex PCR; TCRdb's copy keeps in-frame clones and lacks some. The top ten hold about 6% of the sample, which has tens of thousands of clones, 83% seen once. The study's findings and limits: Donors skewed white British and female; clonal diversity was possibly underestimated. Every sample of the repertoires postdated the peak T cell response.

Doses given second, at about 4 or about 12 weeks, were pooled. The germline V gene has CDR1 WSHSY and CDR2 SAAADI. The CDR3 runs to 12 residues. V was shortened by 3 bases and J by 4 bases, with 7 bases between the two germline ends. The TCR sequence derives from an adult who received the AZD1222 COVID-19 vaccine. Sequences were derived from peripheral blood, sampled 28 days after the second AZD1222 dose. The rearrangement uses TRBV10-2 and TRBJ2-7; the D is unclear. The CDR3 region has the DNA TGCGCCAGCAGTGATAGGGAATACGAGCAGTACTTC. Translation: CASSDREYEQYF.